This TCR beta chain was sequenced in a study of T cell repertoires in cytomegalovirus infection. The overall study: CMV infection plus the matching HLA type was flagged by public TCR beta signatures. The study's findings and limits: Pooled public TCR beta family frequency picked out CMV carriers with the relevant HLA. Clonotype analysis showed dominance of the ex vivo response by HLA-C-restricted CMV-specific TCR beta clonotypes.

CDR1 and CDR2 (germline): MGHDK, SYGVNS. Trimming took off 1 base at V and 8 bases at J, with 12 bases between the two ends. The CDR3 contains 14 residues. Regarding this clonotype: The antigen is not known.

TCRdb itself ran the reads through MiXCR, one entry per CDR3 protein. The sample yields roughly 720,000 distinct CDR3 sequences, 35% seen once. The gene calls are TRBV25-1 and TRBJ2-1, with TRBD1 as a possible D gene (5 bases). The sequencing input was PBMCs. The sequence derives from a human donor in good health (CMV status not recorded). Some clones in this sample may be carry-over from other donors' samples. The CDR3 DNA reads as TGTGCCAGCAGTGAATGGGCAGGGCAGTATGAGCAGTTCTTC. Translation: CASSEWAGQYEQFF. Combining the CDR3 with reference TRBV25-1 and TRBJ2-1 gives the whole variable domain EADIYQTPRYLVIGTGKKITLECSQTMGHDKMYWYQQDPGMELHLIHYSYGVNSTEKGDLSSESTVSRIRTEHFPLTLESARPSHTSQYLCASSEWAGQYEQFFGPGTRLTVL.